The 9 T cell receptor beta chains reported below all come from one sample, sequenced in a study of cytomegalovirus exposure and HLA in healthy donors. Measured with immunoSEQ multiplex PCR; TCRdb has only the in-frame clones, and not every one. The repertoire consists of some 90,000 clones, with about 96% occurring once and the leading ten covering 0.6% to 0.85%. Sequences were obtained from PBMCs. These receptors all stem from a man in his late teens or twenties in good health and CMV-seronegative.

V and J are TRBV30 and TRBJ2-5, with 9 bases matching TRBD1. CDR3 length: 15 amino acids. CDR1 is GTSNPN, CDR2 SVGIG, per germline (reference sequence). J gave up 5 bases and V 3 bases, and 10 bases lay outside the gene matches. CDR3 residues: CAWSEGQGGSETQYF. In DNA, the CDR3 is TGTGCCTGGAGCGAGGGACAGGGTGGTTCGGAGACCCAGTACTTC.

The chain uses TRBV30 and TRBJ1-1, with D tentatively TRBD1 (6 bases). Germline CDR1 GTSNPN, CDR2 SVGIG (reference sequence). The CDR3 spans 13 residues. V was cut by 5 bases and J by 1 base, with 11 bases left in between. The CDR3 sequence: CAWCRDTNTEAFF. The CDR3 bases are TGTGCCTGGTGCCGGGACACGAACACTGAAGCTTTCTTT.

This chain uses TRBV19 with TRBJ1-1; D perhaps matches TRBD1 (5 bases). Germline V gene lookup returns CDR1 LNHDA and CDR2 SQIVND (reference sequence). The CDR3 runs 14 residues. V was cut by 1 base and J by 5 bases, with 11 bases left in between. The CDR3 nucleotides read TGTGCCAGTAGTATAGGGGACTTGGGGACTGAAGCTTTCTTT. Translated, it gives CASSIGDLGTEAFF.

CDR3 sequence: CASSGLAGAQANNEQFF. The CDR3 nucleotides read TGTGCCAGCAGTGGGCTAGCGGGAGCCCAAGCCAACAATGAGCAGTTCTTC. The chain carries TRBV25-1 and TRBJ2-1; 10 bases match TRBD2. Trimming removed 4 bases from V and 5 bases from J; junction bases left unmatched: 11. In germline, CDR1 is MGHDK, CDR2 SYGVNS. This CDR3 is built from 17 residues.

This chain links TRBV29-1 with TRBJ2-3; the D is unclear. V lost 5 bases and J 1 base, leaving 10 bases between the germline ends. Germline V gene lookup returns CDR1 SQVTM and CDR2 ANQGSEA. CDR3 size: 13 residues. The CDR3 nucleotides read TGCAGCGTTCAGAGACTGGGCACAGATACGCAGTATTTT. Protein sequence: CSVQRLGTDTQYF.

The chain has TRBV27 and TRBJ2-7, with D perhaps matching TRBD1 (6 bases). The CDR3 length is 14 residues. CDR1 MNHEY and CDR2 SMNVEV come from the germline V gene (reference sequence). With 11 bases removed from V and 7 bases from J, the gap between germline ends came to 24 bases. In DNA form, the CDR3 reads TGTGCCCGGCAGGGGACCAACCCCCTACGAGAGCAGTACTTC. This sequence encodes CARQGTNPLREQYF.

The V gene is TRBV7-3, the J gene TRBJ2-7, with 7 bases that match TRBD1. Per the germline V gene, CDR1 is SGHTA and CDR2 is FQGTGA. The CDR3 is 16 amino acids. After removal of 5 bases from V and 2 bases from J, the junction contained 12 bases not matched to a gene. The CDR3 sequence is CASSPPRTGVTYEQYF. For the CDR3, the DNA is TGTGCCAGCAGCCCGCCGCGCACAGGGGTAACCTACGAGCAGTACTTC.

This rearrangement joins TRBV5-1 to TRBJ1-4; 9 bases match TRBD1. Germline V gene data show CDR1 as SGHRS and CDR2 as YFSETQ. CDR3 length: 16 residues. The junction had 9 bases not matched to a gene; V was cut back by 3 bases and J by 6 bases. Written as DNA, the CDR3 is TGCGCCAGCAGCTGGACGACTGACAGGGGGGATGAAAAACTGTTTTTT. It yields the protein CASSWTTDRGDEKLFF.

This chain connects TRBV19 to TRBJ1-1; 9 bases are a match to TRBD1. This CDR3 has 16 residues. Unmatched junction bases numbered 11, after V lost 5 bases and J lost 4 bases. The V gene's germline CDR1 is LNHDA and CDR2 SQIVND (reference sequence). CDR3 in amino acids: CASSPRHDRGSTEAFF. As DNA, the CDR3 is TGTGCCAGTAGTCCCCGACACGACAGGGGGAGCACTGAAGCTTTCTTT.